Here is one TCR beta chain with its context. As processed by the authors: Using reference gene primer amplification, nucleated cell counts were estimated. The protocol was immunoSEQ multiplex PCR, while the TCRdb copy is restricted to in-frame clones and leaves out a portion. That table furnishes V, J and clone size, whereas the DNA furnished D and trimming. Here the sample spans about 36,000 clones, more than 80% being singletons. This entry is derived from a study of blood T cell repertoires in COVID-19. At the level of the study: Material from acute and convalescent COVID-19 was sourced from the United States, Italy and Spain. Sample material is recorded as cDNA or gDNA derived from T cells, B-cell-depleted T cells, or PBMCs.

The V end was cut by 2 bases, the J end by 3 bases, with 2 bases between. The CDR3 length is 11 residues. CDR1 is MNHEY and CDR2 is SVGEGT in the germline V gene. This TCR came from a human donor in a cohort sampled during active or convalescent COVID-19. The donor label of this sample is uncertain. This chain links TRBV6-2 or TRBV6-3 with TRBJ2-7; D gene uncertain. Sequencing was carried out using peripheral blood. The CDR3 sequence: CASSYHYEQYF. The DNA for the CDR3 is TGTGCCAGCAGTTACCACTACGAGCAGTACTTC.